This T cell receptor beta chain was observed in a study of metastatic and nonmetastatic thyroid tumors. Background on the study: Repertoire comparisons spanned blood and tumor or nodule tissue from malignant and benign thyroid patients. Study-wide points: Compared with benign nodules, malignant thyroid tumors were reported to have significantly higher TCR beta diversity in both blood and tumor.

Source study methods: The study built a papillary thyroid cancer distant-metastasis classifier from CDR3 differences across clinicopathological groups. TCRdb re-called the PCR reads with MiXCR. V and J calls and clone size were set by TCRdb, not the authors. Of some 20,000 clones in the sample, roughly a fifth were seen once. All patients were untreated before thyroid surgery. In the case of this clone: The target antigen is unknown.

The specimen sequenced was tumor tissue. The origin of this receptor is a female donor with papillary thyroid cancer or a benign thyroid nodule (not recorded which). Some clones in this sample may be carry-over from other donors' samples.

CDR3 nucleotides: TGTGCCAGCAGTTTCCCCCCACGCGGGACAGGGGGACCTGTCTATGGCTACACCTTC. It codes for CASSFPPRGTGGPVYGYTF. The genes are TRBV11-2 and TRBJ1-2, with 11 positions matching TRBD1. Germline V CDR1 and CDR2: SGHAT, FQNNGV. The CDR3 spans 19 residues. J was trimmed by 4 bases and V by 6 bases; bases with no gene match: 19.